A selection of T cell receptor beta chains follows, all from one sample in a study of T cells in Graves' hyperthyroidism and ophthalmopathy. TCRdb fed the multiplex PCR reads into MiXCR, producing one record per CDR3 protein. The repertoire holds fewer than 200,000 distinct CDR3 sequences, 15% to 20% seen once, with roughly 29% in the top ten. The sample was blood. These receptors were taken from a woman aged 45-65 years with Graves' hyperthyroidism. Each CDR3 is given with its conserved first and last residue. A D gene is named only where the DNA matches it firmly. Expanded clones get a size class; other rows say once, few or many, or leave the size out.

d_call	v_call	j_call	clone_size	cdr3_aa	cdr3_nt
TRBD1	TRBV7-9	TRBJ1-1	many	CASSGQGAQNTEAFF	TGTGCCAGCAGCGGACAGGGGGCTCAGAACACTGAAGCTTTCTTT
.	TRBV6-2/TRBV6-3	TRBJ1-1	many	CASLAGGGHTEAFF	TGTGCCAGCTTGGCAGGCGGGGGGCACACTGAAGCTTTCTTT
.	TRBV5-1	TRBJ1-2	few	CASSFRYTGGADYGYTF	TGCGCCAGCAGCTTCAGGTACACGGGGGGCGCGGACTATGGCTACACCTTC
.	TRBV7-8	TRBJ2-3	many	CASSLWGGQNTDTQYF	TGTGCCAGCAGCTTATGGGGGGGACAGAACACAGATACGCAGTATTTT
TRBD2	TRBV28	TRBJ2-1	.	CASSRTSGGTPRDNEQFF	TGTGCCAGCAGCAGGACTAGCGGGGGGACCCCTAGGGACAATGAGCAGTTCTTC
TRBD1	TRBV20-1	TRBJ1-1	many	CSATGQGRTEAFF	TGCAGTGCTACCGGACAGGGAAGAACTGAAGCTTTCTTT
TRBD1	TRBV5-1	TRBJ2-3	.	CASKGQGRPDTQYF	TGCGCCAGCAAGGGACAGGGACGTCCAGATACGCAGTATTTT
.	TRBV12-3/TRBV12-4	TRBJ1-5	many	CASSLMGNQPQHF	TGTGCCAGCAGTTTAATGGGAAATCAGCCCCAGCATTTT
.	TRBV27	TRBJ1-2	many	CASSQGQLFGYTF	TGTGCCAGCAGTCAGGGCCAGCTGTTTGGCTACACCTTC
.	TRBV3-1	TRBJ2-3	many	CASSPGRSTNTQYF	TGTGCCAGCAGCCCGGGGCGTTCGACAAATACGCAGTATTTT
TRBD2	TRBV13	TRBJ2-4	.	CASSSLAGGPVIQYF	TGTGCCAGCAGCTCCCTAGCGGGGGGGCCTGTCATTCAGTACTTC
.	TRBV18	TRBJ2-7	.	CASSPAGSSYEQYF	TGTGCCAGCTCACCAGCTGGGAGCTCCTACGAGCAGTACTTC
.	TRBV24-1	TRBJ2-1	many	CATSDLTEYNEQFF	TGTGCCACCAGTGACTTAACCGAGTACAATGAGCAGTTCTTC
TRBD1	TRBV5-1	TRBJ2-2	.	CASSIRTGGYTGELFF	TGCGCCAGCAGCATTAGGACAGGGGGCTACACCGGGGAGCTGTTTTTT
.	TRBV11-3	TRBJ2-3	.	CASSPRDGTDTQYF	TGTGCCAGCAGCCCTAGGGATGGGACAGATACGCAGTATTTT
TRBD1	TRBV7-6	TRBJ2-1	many	CASSLGEGAREQFF	TGTGCCAGCAGCTTAGGAGAGGGGGCGCGTGAGCAGTTCTTC
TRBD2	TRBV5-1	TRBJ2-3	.	CASSGSGRVADTQYF	TGCGCCAGCAGCGGTAGCGGGAGAGTTGCAGATACGCAGTATTTT
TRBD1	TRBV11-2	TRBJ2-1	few	CASSLGQGDYNEQFF	TGTGCCAGCAGCTTGGGACAGGGGGACTACAATGAGCAGTTCTTC
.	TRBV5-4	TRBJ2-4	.	CASSSAGDRSKNIQYF	TGTGCCAGCAGTTCGGCAGGGGATAGGTCCAAAAACATTCAGTACTTC
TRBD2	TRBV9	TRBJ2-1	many	CASSDPLAGGGKSYNEQFF	TGTGCCAGCAGCGACCCACTAGCGGGGGGAGGAAAGTCCTACAATGAGCAGTTCTTC
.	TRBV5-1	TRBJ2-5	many	CASSSGQHIETQYF	TGCGCCAGCAGCTCCGGACAGCACATTGAGACCCAGTACTTC
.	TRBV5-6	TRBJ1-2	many	CASSLVSVWGYTF	TGTGCCAGCAGCTTGGTCAGTGTATGGGGCTACACCTTC
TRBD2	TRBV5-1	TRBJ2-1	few	CASRAGLGLSEQFF	TGCGCCAGCAGAGCTGGACTAGGACTAAGTGAGCAGTTCTTC
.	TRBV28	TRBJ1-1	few	CASFGWGAQEAFF	TGTGCCAGCTTCGGCTGGGGGGCGCAGGAAGCTTTCTTT
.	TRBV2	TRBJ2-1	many	CASQTSFHNEQFF	TGTGCCAGCCAGACTAGTTTCCACAATGAGCAGTTCTTC
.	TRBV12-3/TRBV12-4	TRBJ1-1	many	CASSRTEAFF	TGTGCCAGCAGTCGCACTGAAGCTTTCTTT
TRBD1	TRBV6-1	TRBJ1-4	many	CASSPRQGREKLFF	TGTGCCAGCAGCCCCAGACAGGGGAGGGAAAAACTGTTTTTT
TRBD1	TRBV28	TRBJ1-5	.	CASSLGGAGVGPQHF	TGTGCCAGCAGTCTAGGGGGCGCGGGAGTCGGGCCCCAGCATTTT
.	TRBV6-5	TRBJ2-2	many	CASSYLGYGVTGELFF	TGTGCCAGCAGTTACCTCGGATACGGGGTCACCGGGGAGCTGTTTTTT
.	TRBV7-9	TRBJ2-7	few	CASSPFWGQQYF	TGTGCCAGCAGCCCCTTTTGGGGTCAGCAGTACTTC
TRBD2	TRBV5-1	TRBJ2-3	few	CASSLGLAGGSGTDTQYF	TGCGCCAGCAGCTTGGGACTAGCGGGGGGCTCGGGGACAGATACGCAGTATTTT
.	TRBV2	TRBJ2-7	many	CASSESLDDNYEQYF	TGTGCCAGCAGTGAGTCTTTGGACGATAATTACGAGCAGTACTTC
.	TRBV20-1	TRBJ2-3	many	CSASIGGHTDTQYF	TGCAGTGCTAGCATAGGGGGGCACACAGATACGCAGTATTTT
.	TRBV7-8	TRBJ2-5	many	CASSRERGQETQYF	TGTGCCAGCAGCCGCGAGCGAGGGCAAGAGACCCAGTACTTC